This T cell receptor (beta chain) was found in a study of a mutant IDH1 vaccine in newly diagnosed glioma. About the study: Patients received vaccination from 4-6 weeks after radiotherapy alone, or with temozolomide cycles. Those enrolled had earlier been treated with radiotherapy, temozolomide, or both, mostly both. Study-level results: Evidence of vaccine-induced immune responses was documented in 85% to 95% of patients.

This CDR3 has 11 residues. CDR1 is SGHDT, CDR2 YYEEEE, per germline. V lost 2 bases to trimming and J lost 5 bases, with 4 bases between them. Profiled with immunoSEQ multiplex PCR; TCRdb holds only in-frame clones, not every one. The sample holds roughly 130,000 clones, about four fifths seen once. Turning to this clone: What it recognizes is unknown.

Time point in this sample: week 11, during vaccination. In the vaccine, a single dose held 300 ug of the mutant IDH1 20-mer peptide, along with topical imiquimod. This clonotype was sampled from a middle-aged man with glioma. This chain joins TRBV5-6 and TRBJ2-5; D not resolved. Material: PBMCs, obtained from a glioma patient whose treatment included an IDH1 peptide vaccine. CDR3 loop: CASSFRETQYF. CDR3 DNA: TGTGCCAGCAGCTTTCGGGAGACCCAGTACTTC.